Each of the 27 T cell receptor beta chains below was sequenced from the same sample in a study of control samples from healthy donors and cancer patients. Only in-frame clones appear in the TCRdb table, and some are missing; sequencing was by immunoSEQ multiplex PCR. The sample lists 150,000 to 170,000 clones; 85% to 95% were seen once. The material sequenced was blood. All receptors derive from a middle-aged man in good health.

The V gene is TRBV24-1, the J gene TRBJ1-2, with 10 nucleotides matching TRBD1. Trimming at V came to 2 bases and at J to 9 bases, leaving 14 bases not matched to a gene. Germline V CDR1 and CDR2: KGHDR, SFDVKD. The CDR3 has 17 residues. The CDR3 spells CATSDSSTGTGARRYTF. As DNA, the CDR3 is TGTGCCACCAGTGATTCCTCGACCGGGACAGGGGCCCGCCGCTACACCTTC.

As regards this clone: The sample carries other DNA sequences with the same CDR3. The rearrangement uses TRBV19 and TRBJ1-1; D is unresolved. Germline CDR1 is LNHDA and CDR2 is SQIVND (reference sequence). V shed 3 bases and J shed 5 bases, with 7 bases lying between them. The CDR3 loop spans 12 amino acids. CDR3 region: CASSMSGTEAFF. The CDR3, as DNA: TGTGCCAGTAGTATGAGTGGGACTGAAGCTTTCTTT.

V is TRBV6-4 and J is TRBJ2-2; 7 positions match TRBD2. The junction had 19 bases not matched to a gene; V was cut back by 6 bases and J by 6 bases. Germline CDR1 is MRHNA and CDR2 is SNTAGT. The CDR3 contains 18 residues. CDR3: CASSRQASGGVVSGELFF. Here the CDR3 DNA reads TGTGCCAGCAGCCGCCAAGCTTCGGGGGGTGTTGTGTCCGGGGAGCTGTTTTTT.

A single count supports this clone. J is TRBJ2-3 and V is TRBV10-2; D is perhaps TRBD1 or TRBD2 (5 bases each). The CDR3 extends over 13 amino acids. The germline V gene has CDR1 WSHSY and CDR2 SAAADI. Trimming cost V 6 bases and J 6 bases, with 13 bases left between them. The CDR3 DNA reads as TGCGCCAGCAGGGGGACCTCCCGGGATACGCAGTATTTT. Protein: CASRGTSRDTQYF.

This clone was seen a handful of times. The chain carries TRBV19 and TRBJ2-7, with 8 nucleotides matching TRBD1. V gave up 6 bases and J gave up 2 bases; unmatched junction bases: 9. The CDR3 is made up of 15 amino acids. Germline lookup yields CDR1 LNHDA and CDR2 SQIVND (reference sequence). CDR3 bases: TGTGCCAGTAGGGACGGACAGGGTGGCCCCTACGAGCAGTACTTC. Amino acids: CASRDGQGGPYEQYF.

This rearrangement joins TRBV7-2 to TRBJ2-7, with 10 bases identical to TRBD1. The J segment lost 4 bases and the V segment lost 5 bases, leaving 2 bases of the junction unmatched. The CDR3 spans 13 residues. Germline CDR1 is SGHTA and CDR2 is FQGNSA. The CDR3 loop is CASSRDRGYEQYF. CDR3 coding DNA: TGTGCCAGCAGCCGGGACAGGGGTTACGAGCAGTACTTC.

The J gene is TRBJ2-3, the V gene TRBV4-3; 9 nucleotides match TRBD1. V trimming: 5 bases; J trimming: 2 bases; junction bases outside the gene matches: 5. Germline CDR1 and CDR2: LGHNA and YSLEER. CDR3 size: 15 residues. CDR3 amino acids: CASSATGGYTDTQYF. The DNA of the CDR3 is TGCGCCAGCAGCGCCACAGGGGGCTACACAGATACGCAGTATTTT.

This chain uses TRBV24-1 with TRBJ2-3, with D possibly matching TRBD2 (6 bases). The CDR3 consists of 15 residues. The V gene lost 1 base and the J gene lost 6 bases, with 13 bases spanning the gap. The V gene's germline CDR1 is KGHDR and CDR2 SFDVKD. CDR3 sequence (DNA): TGTGCCACCAGTGATTTCGGAGGGGCTGGGGATACGCAGTATTTT. Translating it yields CATSDFGGAGDTQYF.

The sample holds one count of this clone. V is TRBV18 and J is TRBJ1-2; D may be TRBD1 (6 bases). With 4 bases removed from V and 8 bases from J, the gap between germline ends came to 17 bases. CDR1 KGHSH and CDR2 LQKENI come from the germline V gene. The CDR3 runs to 14 residues. The CDR3 sequence: CASSQDRWAGGYTF. The CDR3 coding sequence is TGTGCCAGCTCACAAGACAGGTGGGCCGGAGGCTACACCTTC. The full variable domain, completed using reference TRBV18 and TRBJ1-2, is NAGVMQNPRHLVRRRGQEARLRCSPMKGHSHVYWYRQLPEEGLKFMVYLQKENIIDESGMPKERFSAEFPKEGPSILRIQQVVRGDSAAYFCASSQDRWAGGYTFGSGTRLTVV.

This clone was seen just once. The chain couples TRBV7-9 to TRBJ1-2; possibly TRBD1 for D (5 bases). The V and J ends lost 1 base and 4 bases respectively, with 7 bases between them. This CDR3 contains 13 residues. The germline gives CDR1 SEHNR, CDR2 FQNEAQ (reference sequence). CDR3 coding DNA: TGTGCCAGCAGCTTAGGGGACCCCTATGGCTACACCTTC. The encoded protein is CASSLGDPYGYTF.

This rearrangement joins TRBV5-1 to TRBJ1-4, with unresolved D. Germline V gives CDR1 SGHRS, CDR2 YFSETQ. V shed 0 bases and J shed 10 bases, with 16 bases lying between them. CDR3 length: 15 amino acids. The CDR3 loop reads CASSLARSVGGKLFF. CDR3 sequence (DNA): TGCGCCAGCAGCTTGGCCAGGTCGGTGGGAGGAAAACTGTTTTTT.

CDR3 in amino acids: CASSLVWDTQYF. CDR3 bases: TGTGCCAGCAGCTTAGTTTGGGATACGCAGTATTTT. The chain joins TRBV11-2 to TRBJ2-3; D gene unclear. This CDR3 spans 12 amino acids. Trimming shortened V by 1 base and J by 6 bases, and 5 bases separated the two germline ends. Germline V gene lookup returns CDR1 SGHAT and CDR2 FQNNGV.

The DNA for the CDR3 is TGTGCCACCAGTGACGCCGGGACAGGGTATGAAAAACTGTTTTTT. Its translation: CATSDAGTGYEKLFF. The rearrangement uses TRBV24-1 and TRBJ1-4, with 9 positions matching TRBD1. This CDR3 comprises 15 residues. Germline values: CDR1 KGHDR, CDR2 SFDVKD. The J segment lost 6 bases and the V segment lost 4 bases, leaving 5 bases of the junction unmatched.

The gene calls are TRBV2 and TRBJ1-4; TRBD1 matches 11 bases. The germline gives CDR1 SNHLY, CDR2 FYNNEI. There are 13 residues in the CDR3. J was trimmed by 7 bases and V by 8 bases; bases with no gene match: 3. The CDR3 reads CASGDRGAEKLFF. CDR3 sequence (DNA): TGTGCCAGCGGGGACAGGGGGGCTGAAAAACTGTTTTTT.

This clone was counted once. The chain recombines TRBV6-5 with TRBJ1-5; the D is unclear. Looked up from germline, CDR1 is MNHEY and CDR2 is SVGAGI. With 6 bases removed from V and 0 bases from J, the gap between germline ends came to 9 bases. This CDR3 has 14 amino acids. In DNA form, the CDR3 reads TGTGCCAGCAGCAAGGGAGTTAGCAATCAGCCCCAGCATTTT. Translation gives CASSKGVSNQPQHF.

The rearrangement uses TRBV11-2 and TRBJ2-7; 10 bases align to TRBD1. Germline CDR1 reads SGHAT; CDR2 reads FQNNGV. Trimming took 7 bases from V and 2 from J; bases not matched to a gene: 8. The CDR3 runs to 15 residues. In DNA form, the CDR3 reads TGTGCCAGCACCACAACCGGGACAGGGGCCTACGAGCAGTACTTC. As protein: CASTTTGTGAYEQYF.

The rearrangement uses TRBV28 and TRBJ1-5; 9 bases agree with TRBD1. V trimming: 7 bases; J trimming: 5 bases; junction bases outside the gene matches: 3. Germline V lookup: CDR1 MDHEN, CDR2 SYDVKM. This CDR3 comprises 13 residues. The CDR3 DNA reads as TGTGCCAGCACCACAGGGGGCTATCAGCCCCAGCATTTT. This gives the protein CASTTGGYQPQHF. Based on the CDR3 plus reference TRBV28 and TRBJ1-5, the full variable domain is DVKVTQSSRYLVKRTGEKVFLECVQDMDHENMFWYRQDPGLGLRLIYFSYDVKMKEKGDIPEGYSVSREKKERFSLILESASTNQTSMYLCASTTGGYQPQHFGDGTRLSIL.

The V and J genes are TRBV18 and TRBJ1-4; TRBD1 is a possible D gene (6 bases). CDR1 KGHSH and CDR2 LQKENI come from the germline V gene. The V end lost 3 bases, the J end lost 8 bases, and 19 bases lay between the germline ends. The CDR3 covers 16 residues. CDR3 nucleotide sequence: TGTGCCAGCTCACCTGACACCGGGACACCGTGGGAAAAACTGTTTTTT. It yields the protein CASSPDTGTPWEKLFF.

V usage is TRBV24-1 and J usage is TRBJ2-3; TRBD2 matches 12 bases. Unmatched junction bases numbered 5, after V lost 3 bases and J lost 2 bases. The CDR3 is 17 residues long. Germline V gene lookup returns CDR1 KGHDR and CDR2 SFDVKD. As DNA, the CDR3 is TGTGCCACCAGTGATGCGACTAGCGGGGGCAACACAGATACGCAGTATTTT. It codes for CATSDATSGGNTDTQYF.

This chain uses TRBV5-5 with TRBJ2-3; weak D call: TRBD1 (5 bases). This CDR3 comprises 15 residues. Between the trimmed V and J ends, which lost 5 bases and 0 bases, there was a span of 13 bases. The germline V gene has CDR1 SGHKS and CDR2 YYEKEE (reference sequence). CDR3 residues: CASRARVRSTDTQYF. CDR3 sequence (DNA): TGTGCCAGCAGGGCCAGGGTCAGGAGCACAGATACGCAGTATTTT. The variable domain in full, completed from reference TRBV5-5 and TRBJ2-3, reads DAGVTQSPTHLIKTRGQQVTLRCSPISGHKSVSWYQQVLGQGPQFIFQYYEKEERGRGNFPDRFSARQFPNYSSELNVNALLLGDSALYLCASRARVRSTDTQYFGPGTRLTVL.

The chain joins TRBV7-8 to TRBJ2-2; TRBD1 might be the D (5 bases). V dropped 0 bases and J dropped 8 bases, with 7 bases sitting between them. The germline V gene encodes CDR1 SGHVS and CDR2 FQNEAQ. CDR3 length: 13 residues. CDR3 protein: CASSLAGAGELFF. In nucleotides, the CDR3 is TGTGCCAGCAGCTTAGCTGGGGCGGGGGAGCTGTTTTTT.

This chain connects TRBV5-1 to TRBJ1-2, with D maybe TRBD1 (5 bases). CDR3 size: 15 residues. Per germline, CDR1 SGHRS and CDR2 YFSETQ. V dropped 0 bases and J dropped 6 bases, with 15 bases sitting between them. The CDR3 DNA is TGCGCCAGCAGCTTGGACGGGGGAAGAGGTAATGGCTACACCTTC. Its translation: CASSLDGGRGNGYTF.

V is TRBV7-2 and J is TRBJ1-2, with D perhaps matching TRBD1 (5 bases). Trimming cost V 5 bases and J 4 bases, with 11 bases left between them. This CDR3 comprises 13 residues. Germline V gene data show CDR1 as SGHTA and CDR2 as FQGNSA. The DNA for the CDR3 is TGTGCCAGCAGCCCGCAGGGACTCTATGGCTACACCTTC. It is translated as CASSPQGLYGYTF.

The chain carries TRBV19 and TRBJ2-1; D is perhaps TRBD1 or TRBD2 (5 bases each). Per the germline V gene, CDR1 is LNHDA and CDR2 is SQIVND (reference sequence). The CDR3 runs 14 residues. Trimming cost V 7 bases and J 0 bases, with 10 bases left between them. The CDR3 loop is CASKGTASYNEQFF. The CDR3 coding sequence is TGTGCCAGTAAGGGGACGGCCTCCTACAATGAGCAGTTCTTC.

The chain carries TRBV5-1 and TRBJ1-3; TRBD1 matches at 9 bases. From germline, CDR1 is SGHRS and CDR2 YFSETQ. The junction had 6 bases not matched to a gene; V was cut back by 4 bases and J by 4 bases. The CDR3 runs to 15 residues. DNA of the CDR3: TGCGCCAGCAGCCCCCGGACAGGGGCCGGAAACACCATATATTTT. Translated: CASSPRTGAGNTIYF.

This clone has just one count. The gene calls are TRBV4-1 and TRBJ2-3; TRBD1 might be the D (5 bases). The V and J ends lost 6 bases and 6 bases respectively, with 16 bases between them. This CDR3 has 14 amino acids. The germline V gene encodes CDR1 MGHRA and CDR2 YSYEKL. CDR3 loop: CASSREGVVDTQYF. In nucleotides, the CDR3 is TGCGCCAGCAGTCGCGAAGGGGTAGTGGATACGCAGTATTTT.

The chain uses TRBV25-1 and TRBJ2-5; 9 bases are a match to TRBD1. The CDR3 consists of 15 residues. Germline CDR1 is MGHDK and CDR2 is SYGVNS. Germline trimming cut 3 bases from V and 0 bases from J; bases unmatched to any gene: 2. CDR3 sequence reads: CASSEGQGHQETQYF. The DNA for the CDR3 is TGTGCCAGCAGTGAGGGACAGGGCCACCAAGAGACCCAGTACTTC.